The 22 T cell receptor beta chains given below trace back to one sample, sequenced in a study of T cell changes during pregnancy in multiple sclerosis. Sequenced by immunoSEQ multiplex PCR; TCRdb stores in-frame clones only, minus some. The table lists 68,000 or so clones, just over 90% of them singletons. The sample was peripheral blood, taken in the second trimester of pregnancy. Source of these receptors: a female donor in good health, enrolled as a control in a pregnancy study.

The chain joins TRBV11-3 to TRBJ2-7; TRBD2 aligns across 8 bases. V lost 5 bases, J lost 2 bases, and 2 bases stayed unmatched. The germline V gene encodes CDR1 SGHNT and CDR2 YENEEA. The length of the CDR3 is 13 residues. This chain's CDR3 is CASSEGLAYEQYF. The CDR3, as DNA: TGTGCCAGCAGCGAGGGACTAGCCTACGAGCAGTACTTC.

The rearrangement joins TRBV27 to TRBJ2-1, with TRBD2 as a possible D gene (6 bases). The CDR3 is 11 residues long. The V gene's germline CDR1 is MNHEY and CDR2 SMNVEV (reference sequence). Trimming took 4 bases from V and 9 from J, leaving 7 bases between them. The CDR3 coding sequence is TGTGCCAGCAGTTATAGCGGTGAGCAGTTCTTC. This translates into CASSYSGEQFF.

This chain uses TRBV10-3 with TRBJ1-2, with D uncertain. CDR1 and CDR2 (germline): ENHRY, SYGVKD. The CDR3 consists of 13 residues. Trimming shortened V by 7 bases and J by 3 bases, and 12 bases separated the two germline ends. DNA for the CDR3: TGTGCCATCACCGAACAGAACTACTATGGCTACACCTTC. It translates to CAITEQNYYGYTF.

The V gene is TRBV18, the J gene TRBJ1-1; D is perhaps TRBD1 (6 bases). V lost 6 bases and J 3 bases, leaving 11 bases between the germline ends. Germline V gene lookup returns CDR1 KGHSH and CDR2 LQKENI. There are 13 residues in the CDR3. The CDR3 is CASSQGIDTEAFF. The CDR3 DNA reads as TGTGCCAGCTCCCAGGGGATCGACACTGAAGCTTTCTTT.

The V call is TRBV4-1, the J call TRBJ2-7, with 7 bases identical to TRBD1. Trimming at V came to 5 bases and at J to 1 base, leaving 5 bases not matched to a gene. CDR3 length equals 14 residues. The germline CDR1 and CDR2 sequences are MGHRA and YSYEKL. CDR3 coding DNA: TGCGCCAGCAGCTATGACAGGGTTTCCTACGAGCAGTACTTC. This translates into CASSYDRVSYEQYF.

The gene calls are TRBV27 and TRBJ2-1; TRBD1 matches at 7 bases. J lost 9 bases, V lost 4 bases, and 12 bases had no gene match. The CDR3 has 15 amino acids. Germline CDR1 and CDR2: MNHEY and SMNVEV (reference sequence). CDR3 region: CASSWGDRVSGEQFF. The CDR3 region has the DNA TGTGCCAGCAGTTGGGGTGACAGGGTGTCAGGTGAGCAGTTCTTC.

The table lists this clone with a few counts. This chain connects TRBV18 to TRBJ1-1; D remains unclear. The CDR3 has 11 residues. V lost 5 bases, J lost 8 bases, and 9 bases lay in between. The germline V gene encodes CDR1 KGHSH and CDR2 LQKENI. The CDR3 region is CASSNTVEAFF. The CDR3 bases are TGTGCCAGCTCAAACACAGTCGAAGCTTTCTTT.

Here the CDR3 DNA reads TGTGCCAGCAGTTTTACAGGGGTGAGCACTGAAGCTTTCTTT. It codes for CASSFTGVSTEAFF. V gene TRBV27 combines with J gene TRBJ1-1; 7 bases fit TRBD1. CDR1 is MNHEY, CDR2 SMNVEV, per germline (reference sequence). CDR3 size: 14 residues. V dropped 3 bases and J dropped 4; count of bases not matched to a gene: 5.

The CDR3 sequence: CASSLQGSTDTQYF. CDR3 DNA sequence: TGTGCCAGCAGCTTACAGGGTTCCACAGATACGCAGTATTTT. The rearrangement joins TRBV13 to TRBJ2-3, with D maybe TRBD1 (5 bases). The V end lost 2 bases, the J end lost 2 bases, and 8 bases lay between the germline ends. This CDR3 comprises 14 residues. Germline V gene data show CDR1 as PRHDT and CDR2 as FYEKMQ (reference sequence).

This clone was counted a single time. The chain joins TRBV9 to TRBJ2-5; TRBD1 aligns across 7 bases. The CDR3 extends over 15 amino acids. J gave up 5 bases and V 0 bases, and 7 bases lay outside the gene matches. CDR1 SGDLS and CDR2 YYNGEE come from the germline V gene. CDR3 sequence reads: CASSVGGGPPETQYF. The CDR3 DNA reads as TGTGCCAGCAGCGTAGGAGGGGGCCCCCCCGAGACCCAGTACTTC.

The chain links TRBV25-1 to TRBJ2-3, with 8 bases aligning to TRBD2. This CDR3 spans 16 amino acids. Unmatched junction bases numbered 5, after V lost 1 base and J lost 2 bases. CDR1 and CDR2 from the germline V gene are MGHDK and SYGVNS. The CDR3 spells CASSEWKREITDTQYF. In DNA form, the CDR3 reads TGTGCCAGCAGTGAATGGAAGCGGGAGATCACAGATACGCAGTATTTT.

The V gene is TRBV28, the J gene TRBJ2-5; 7 bases map to TRBD2. CDR1 MDHEN and CDR2 SYDVKM come from the germline V gene. V trimming: 1 base; J trimming: 12 bases; junction bases outside the gene matches: 5. There are 12 residues in the CDR3. The CDR3 nucleotides are TGTGCCAGCAGTTTATACGGACTAGGCGAGTACTTC. Translated: CASSLYGLGEYF.

This rearrangement joins TRBV5-5 to TRBJ2-1; TRBD1 aligns across 8 bases. The CDR3 totals 15 residues. The germline V gene has CDR1 SGHKS and CDR2 YYEKEE (reference sequence). Germline trimming cut 4 bases from V and 5 bases from J; bases unmatched to any gene: 8. DNA for the CDR3: TGTGCCAGCAGCCCCTGGCAGGGGGCTAACAATGAGCAGTTCTTC. Its protein is CASSPWQGANNEQFF.

This chain uses TRBV7-6 with TRBJ2-2, with TRBD1 matching over 7 bases. The trim removed 7 bases at V and 0 bases at J, leaving 2 bases unmatched. This CDR3 comprises 14 residues. Germline CDR1 and CDR2: SGHVS and FNYEAQ. Here the CDR3 reads CASKGQPNTGELFF. CDR3 bases: TGTGCCAGCAAGGGACAGCCGAACACCGGGGAGCTGTTTTTT. Drawing the rest from reference TRBV7-6 and TRBJ2-2, the complete variable domain is GAGVSQSPRYKVTKRGQDVALRCDPISGHVSLYWYRQALGQGPEFLTYFNYEAQQDKSGLPNDRFSAERPEGSISTLTIQRTEQRDSAMYRCASKGQPNTGELFFGEGSRLTVL.

The chain combines TRBV28 with TRBJ2-1; D is ambiguous. The germline V gene has CDR1 MDHEN and CDR2 SYDVKM. This CDR3 contains 11 residues. Trimming took off 6 bases at V and 6 bases at J, with 6 bases between the two ends. The CDR3 reads CASRTLNEQFF. The CDR3 nucleotides read TGTGCCAGCAGGACTCTCAATGAGCAGTTCTTC.

The chain links TRBV11-2 to TRBJ1-2, with D uncertain. Trimming pared 4 bases from V and 0 bases from J, leaving 9 bases between. The CDR3 extends over 14 amino acids. CDR1 and CDR2 (germline): SGHAT, FQNNGV. The CDR3 DNA is TGTGCCAGCAGCTCCGGGTGGACTAACTATGGCTACACCTTC. It is translated as CASSSGWTNYGYTF.

V and J are TRBV4-3 and TRBJ2-7; 7 bases agree with TRBD1. The J segment lost 11 bases and the V segment lost 0 bases, leaving 16 bases of the junction unmatched. This CDR3 comprises 16 residues. From germline, CDR1 is LGHNA and CDR2 YSLEER. The CDR3 coding sequence is TGCGCCAGCAGCCAAGATTACTTAGCACAGGGGAAGTGGAAGTACTTC. Protein product: CASSQDYLAQGKWKYF.

The CDR3 loop reads CASSQPGQGAFEKLFF. For the CDR3, the DNA is TGCGCCAGCAGCCAACCGGGACAGGGGGCTTTTGAAAAACTGTTTTTT. The chain joins TRBV4-1 to TRBJ1-4; 12 nucleotides agree with TRBD1. J gave up 7 bases and V 2 bases, and 5 bases lay outside the gene matches. CDR1 is MGHRA, CDR2 YSYEKL, per germline. The CDR3 is 16 amino acids.

V usage is TRBV7-9 and J usage is TRBJ2-7; maybe TRBD1 (5 bases). Trimming cost V 1 base and J 3 bases, with 7 bases left between them. Germline V gene data show CDR1 as SEHNR and CDR2 as FQNEAQ (reference sequence). The CDR3 has 13 amino acids. The CDR3 sequence is CASSLGTLYEQYF. CDR3 DNA: TGTGCCAGCAGCTTAGGGACACTCTACGAGCAGTACTTC.

The gene calls are TRBV16 and TRBJ1-3; D gene uncertain. The CDR3 loop spans 13 amino acids. Germline CDR1 KGHSY, CDR2 FQNENV. The V gene lost 1 base and the J gene lost 5 bases, with 6 bases spanning the gap. Here the CDR3 DNA reads TGTGCCAGCAGCCAATTGAGTCGAAACACCATATATTTT. The encoded protein is CASSQLSRNTIYF. Full variable domain (outside the CDR3, taken from reference TRBV16 and TRBJ1-3): GEEVAQTPKHLVRGEGQKAKLYCAPIKGHSYVFWYQQVLKNEFKFLISFQNENVFDETGMPKERFSAKCLPNSPCSLEIQATKLEDSAVYFCASSQLSRNTIYFGEGSWLTVV.

This clone was found once. The CDR3 coding sequence is TGTGCCAGCAGTTTTTGGTGGCCACGGGCAGGGGGCAAGAATCAGCCCCAGCATTTT. It codes for CASSFWWPRAGGKNQPQHF. V is TRBV28 and J is TRBJ1-5; 8 bases fit TRBD1. The CDR3 sequence is 19 residues long. The V and J ends lost 3 bases and 4 bases, in that order; junction bases with no gene match: 17. Germline lookup yields CDR1 MDHEN and CDR2 SYDVKM.

The chain is built from TRBV29-1 and TRBJ2-3, with 9 bases fitting TRBD2. Looked up from germline, CDR1 is SQVTM and CDR2 is ANQGSEA. This CDR3 contains 16 residues. The V gene end was trimmed by 4 bases and the J gene end by 0 bases; junction bases not matched to a gene: 8. CDR3 region: CSVVRTSVTSTDTQYF. DNA for the CDR3: TGCAGCGTTGTAAGGACTAGCGTTACTAGCACAGATACGCAGTATTTT.